The clone carrying this T cell receptor (beta chain) was counted a single time. Its cognate antigen is unknown. These data originate in a study of cytotoxic CD8 clonotypes in ibrutinib-treated CLL. Study-wide background: Average yields of approximately 260,000 productive templates and tens of thousands of productive rearrangements characterized the samples.

V was cut by 7 bases and J by 1 base, with 20 bases left in between. CDR1 is WSHSY, CDR2 SAAADI, per germline. CDR3 length equals 16 residues. Sequencing was designed to attain a depth spanning 1 in 200,000 to 1 in 1 million T cells. Some clones are missing from TCRdb's copy, which holds only in-frame ones; the method was immunoSEQ multiplex PCR. The table records roughly 250,000 clones, around 70% of them present only once. Broader study findings: Public clonotypes showed up rarely, and on treatment they shrank or held steady.

Here the sequenced sample was PBMCs, taken after 24 months of ibrutinib treatment. The V and J genes are TRBV10-2 and TRBJ2-7, with a tentative D call TRBD2 (5 bases). This sequence was found in a human donor with chronic lymphocytic leukemia. The CDR3 nucleotides are TGCGCCAGCACCGCCTCGGGAAGCGGATCTTCCTACGAGCAGTACTTC. As protein: CASTASGSGSSYEQYF.